Presented here are 3 T cell receptor beta chains from one specimen sequenced in a study of blood T cell repertoires in COVID-19. The protocol was immunoSEQ multiplex PCR, while the TCRdb copy is restricted to in-frame clones and leaves out a portion. The repertoire holds about 50,000 clones, with approximately 86% as singletons. The specimen was peripheral blood. Receptor source: a man between 60 and 70 years old with active or convalescent COVID-19.

This clone came up once. The rearrangement links TRBV12-3 or TRBV12-4 to TRBJ1-2; D unresolved. CDR3 length: 11 residues. V lost 8 bases and J lost 8, with 12 bases in between. As DNA, the CDR3 is TGTGCCAGCTCATGGGGAGTCGGCTACACCTTC. Translation gives CASSWGVGYTF.

V usage is TRBV2 and J usage is TRBJ2-5; 10 bases are shared with TRBD1. V was pared by 6 bases and J by 3 bases, with 4 bases of the junction left unmatched. The CDR3 extends over 14 amino acids. The germline V gene has CDR1 SNHLY and CDR2 FYNNEI. CDR3 residues: CASRTGTGEETQYF. The CDR3 region has the DNA TGTGCCAGCAGAACCGGGACAGGGGAAGAGACCCAGTACTTC. The full variable domain, with the rest looked up from reference TRBV2 and TRBJ2-5, is EPEVTQTPSHQVTQMGQEVILRCVPISNHLYFYWYRQILGQKVEFLVSFYNNEISEKSEIFDDQFSVERPDGSNFTLKIRSTKLEDSAMYFCASRTGTGEETQYFGPGTRLLVL.

A single count supports this clone. This chain links TRBV2 with TRBJ1-5, with 10 bases matching TRBD1. The CDR3 is made up of 15 amino acids. V lost 9 bases, J lost 6 bases, and 11 bases stayed unmatched. Germline V gene sequence: CDR1 SNHLY, CDR2 FYNNEI. The CDR3 bases are TGTGCCAGTTTGAGGGACAGGGGATTTAGTCAGCCCCAGCATTTT. Its protein product is CASLRDRGFSQPQHF.